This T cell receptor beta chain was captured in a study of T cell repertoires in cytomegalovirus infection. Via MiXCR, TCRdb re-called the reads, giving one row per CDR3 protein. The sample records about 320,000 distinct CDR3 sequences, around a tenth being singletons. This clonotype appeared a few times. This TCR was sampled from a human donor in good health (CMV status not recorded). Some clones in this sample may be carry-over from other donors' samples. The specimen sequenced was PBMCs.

For the CDR3, the DNA is TGTGCCAGCAGTTACAGGCGAACCTACGAGCAGTACTTC. Its translation: CASSYRRTYEQYF. This chain uses TRBV6-6 with TRBJ2-7; no reliable D call. V lost 2 bases and J 2 bases, leaving 7 bases between the germline ends. Germline values: CDR1 MNHNY, CDR2 SVGAGI (reference sequence). The CDR3 is 13 residues long.